Listed here is a single TCR beta chain. Its antigen is unknown. These data belong to a study of blood T cells in healthy people across ages. The study's findings and limits: A strong correlation was seen between TCR beta diversity and naive T cell percentage.

V lost 3 bases, J lost 3 bases, and 14 bases lay in between. Per the germline V gene, CDR1 is SNHLY and CDR2 is FYNNEI. The CDR3 spans 15 residues. Next came a second PCR, run for roughly 6 to 11 cycles, which used a sample-barcoded 5' primer along with a J-beta primer mix. A tag from a template-switch adaptor with 12 random nucleotides marked each cDNA molecule. TCRdb reprocessed the 5' RACE reads with MiXCR, giving one entry per CDR3 protein. This sample has 600,000 or so distinct CDR3 sequences, with roughly 21% found just once. The TCR comes from a man between 65 and 85 years old in good health. The V gene is TRBV2, the J gene TRBJ2-5; perhaps TRBD2 as D (6 bases). Sample: blood. The CDR3 loop reads CASSDHRDSEETQYF. The CDR3 DNA reads TGTGCCAGCAGTGACCACCGGGACTCGGAAGAGACCCAGTACTTC. Complete variable domain (other parts from reference TRBV2 and TRBJ2-5): EPEVTQTPSHQVTQMGQEVILRCVPISNHLYFYWYRQILGQKVEFLVSFYNNEISEKSEIFDDQFSVERPDGSNFTLKIRSTKLEDSAMYFCASSDHRDSEETQYFGPGTRLLVL.